These 32 T cell receptor beta chains came from one sample sequenced in a study of T cell changes during pregnancy in multiple sclerosis. Libraries were prepared by immunoSEQ multiplex PCR; TCRdb keeps only in-frame clonotypes and omits some of them. The sample lists tens of thousands of clones; 80% to 95% were seen once. Source: peripheral blood, taken in the first trimester of pregnancy. Receptors originate from a female donor with multiple sclerosis, enrolled in a pregnancy study.

This chain links TRBV19 with TRBJ1-1; 8 bases are a match to TRBD1. The CDR3 sequence is 16 residues long. Looked up from germline, CDR1 is LNHDA and CDR2 is SQIVND (reference sequence). With 3 bases clipped from V and 11 bases from J, the junction kept 17 bases outside the gene matches. CDR3 bases: TGTGCCAGTAGTATTCAACCGGGCAGGGGGCTGAGTTGGGCTTTCTTT. Its translation is CASSIQPGRGLSWAFF.

The chain recombines TRBV11-2 with TRBJ2-1; D not resolved. Trimming cost V 0 bases and J 4 bases, with 7 bases left between them. The length of the CDR3 is 14 residues. Germline CDR1 is SGHAT and CDR2 is FQNNGV. The CDR3 nucleotides are TGTGCCAGCAGCTTAGAGGCAGATTACAATGAGCAGTTCTTC. Its translation: CASSLEADYNEQFF. The full variable domain, with the rest looked up from reference TRBV11-2 and TRBJ2-1, is EAGVAQSPRYKIIEKRQSVAFWCNPISGHATLYWYQQILGQGPKLLIQFQNNGVVDDSQLPKDRFSAERLKGVDSTLKIQPAKLEDSAVYLCASSLEADYNEQFFGPGTRLTVL.

This clone came up once. The chain's CDR3 is CASSQARPPPYGSSYEQYF. The CDR3 coding sequence is TGCGCCAGCAGCCAAGCCAGACCCCCCCCCTACGGGAGCTCCTACGAGCAGTACTTC. This sequence joins TRBV4-3 and TRBJ2-7, with a possible D match to TRBD2 (6 bases). Germline values: CDR1 LGHNA, CDR2 YSLEER. The V gene lost 1 base and the J gene lost 0 bases, with 22 bases spanning the gap. This CDR3 comprises 19 residues.

This chain links TRBV5-4 with TRBJ2-7; no clear D gene. Trimming shortened V by 4 bases and J by 7 bases, and 12 bases separated the two germline ends. The length of the CDR3 is 12 residues. Germline loops: CDR1 SGHNT, CDR2 YYREEE (reference sequence). The CDR3 reads CASSPPGSEQYF. CDR3 DNA sequence: TGTGCCAGCAGCCCGCCCGGGTCTGAGCAGTACTTC.

The V gene is TRBV29-1, the J gene TRBJ2-5, with D possibly being TRBD2 (5 bases). The CDR3 has 12 amino acids. Germline V gene sequence: CDR1 SQVTM, CDR2 ANQGSEA. Trimming left V 4 bases short and J 0 bases short, with 6 bases between. CDR3 sequence: CSVGEYQETQYF. CDR3 bases: TGCAGCGTTGGGGAGTACCAAGAGACCCAGTACTTC.

In its sample, this clone was seen once. The chain employs TRBV25-1 and TRBJ2-6; 7 bases map to TRBD1. CDR1 is MGHDK and CDR2 is SYGVNS in the germline V gene. The CDR3 runs to 15 residues. The V gene end was trimmed by 4 bases and the J gene end by 2 bases; junction bases not matched to a gene: 2. Written as DNA, the CDR3 is TGTGCCAGCAGTGCAACAGGGGCTGGGGCCAACGTCCTGACTTTC. Residues: CASSATGAGANVLTF.

V usage is TRBV19 and J usage is TRBJ2-5, with 9 bases lining up with TRBD1. CDR3 length: 14 amino acids. Trimming cost V 3 bases and J 5 bases; bases outside gene matches: 4. Germline CDR1 LNHDA, CDR2 SQIVND (reference sequence). CDR3 sequence: CASSITGGRETQYF. Written as DNA, the CDR3 is TGTGCCAGTAGTATCACAGGGGGCCGGGAGACCCAGTACTTC.

This clone was recorded once. This chain uses TRBV29-1 with TRBJ2-3, with 8 bases matching TRBD2. Germline values: CDR1 SQVTM, CDR2 ANQGSEA. The V segment lost 6 bases and the J segment 5 bases; nucleotides outside the gene matches: 13. The CDR3 contains 15 residues. The CDR3 nucleotides are TGCAGCGTACCCCGGGGGGGGGCCAGTGTAGATACGCAGTATTTT. It yields the protein CSVPRGGASVDTQYF.

The rearrangement links TRBV14 to TRBJ2-7; D is uncertain. V shed 0 bases and J shed 4 bases, with 19 bases lying between them. Germline V CDR1 and CDR2: SGHDN, FVKESK. This CDR3 has 17 residues. CDR3 sequence reads: CASSQDLTRAGRYEQYF. The DNA of the CDR3 is TGTGCCAGCAGCCAAGATCTTACGCGCGCTGGCAGGTACGAGCAGTACTTC.

The chain links TRBV5-1 to TRBJ1-2; 10 bases agree with TRBD1. Germline V gene data show CDR1 as SGHRS and CDR2 as YFSETQ. The J segment lost 0 bases and the V segment lost 9 bases, leaving 8 bases of the junction unmatched. This CDR3 spans 15 amino acids. CDR3 in amino acids: CATRTGGTANYGYTF. Written as DNA, the CDR3 is TGCGCCACCCGGACAGGGGGAACCGCTAACTATGGCTACACCTTC. The full variable domain, with the rest looked up from reference TRBV5-1 and TRBJ1-2, is KAGVTQTPRYLIKTRGQQVTLSCSPISGHRSVSWYQQTPGQGLQFLFEYFSETQRNKGNFPGRFSGRQFSNSRSEMNVSTLELGDSALYLCATRTGGTANYGYTFGSGTRLTVV.

The chain couples TRBV28 to TRBJ2-1; 9 positions agree with TRBD2. There are 20 residues in the CDR3. The germline V gene has CDR1 MDHEN and CDR2 SYDVKM. After removal of 2 bases from V and 3 bases from J, the junction contained 17 bases not matched to a gene. CDR3 region: CASSLRVWGRREGLYNEQFF. The DNA for the CDR3 is TGTGCCAGCAGTTTAAGGGTTTGGGGCCGGCGGGAGGGCCTCTACAATGAGCAGTTCTTC.

The chain combines TRBV21-1 with TRBJ2-6; the DNA was not used to check the table's D call, TRBD1. TRBV21-1 is given as a pseudogene. The CDR3 is 17 amino acids. CDR3 in amino acids: CASSRAPKISGANVLTF. DNA for the CDR3: TGTGCCAGCAGCAGGGCTCCCAAGATCTCTGGGGCCAACGTCCTGACTTTC.

This clone was observed a single time. The CDR3 loop reads CASSPGLEETQYF. CDR3 in DNA: TGTGCCAGCAGCCCGGGGTTGGAGGAGACCCAGTACTTC. The chain joins TRBV7-6 to TRBJ2-5; possibly TRBD2 for D (5 bases). V was cut by 5 bases and J by 5 bases, with 12 bases left in between. The CDR3 is 13 residues long. Germline V gene data show CDR1 as SGHVS and CDR2 as FNYEAQ.

The chain recombines TRBV27 with TRBJ2-1, with 9 nucleotides matching TRBD2. Germline CDR1 MNHEY, CDR2 SMNVEV (reference sequence). The CDR3 is made up of 15 amino acids. V shed 2 bases and J 6 bases; nucleotides not matched to a gene: 5. This CDR3 is CASSLQREEFNEQFF. The CDR3 nucleotides are TGTGCCAGCAGTTTACAGCGGGAGGAGTTCAATGAGCAGTTCTTC.

This chain connects TRBV29-1 to TRBJ2-3, with TRBD2 matching 12 bases. After removal of 1 base from V and 2 bases from J, the junction contained 4 bases not matched to a gene. CDR3 length equals 16 residues. CDR1 and CDR2 (germline): SQVTM, ANQGSEA. CDR3 in amino acids: CSVEGTSGDFTDTQYF. DNA of the CDR3: TGCAGCGTTGAAGGGACTAGCGGGGATTTCACAGATACGCAGTATTTT.

This chain joins TRBV4-2 and TRBJ2-5, with D hard to call. This CDR3 region has 13 residues. V gave up 3 bases and J gave up 5 bases, with 10 bases separating them. Germline V gives CDR1 LGHNA, CDR2 YNFKEQ. The CDR3 here is CASSHAVRETQYF. In DNA, the CDR3 is TGTGCCAGCAGCCATGCTGTCAGGGAGACCCAGTACTTC.

This rearrangement joins TRBV2 to TRBJ2-2, with TRBD1 matching 10 bases. Germline V CDR1 and CDR2: SNHLY, FYNNEI. The CDR3 totals 17 residues. The trim removed 4 bases at V and 5 bases at J, leaving 10 bases unmatched. DNA for the CDR3: TGTGCCAGCAGTGCCCCCTCGGACAGGGGGAATACCGGGGAGCTGTTTTTT. This translates into CASSAPSDRGNTGELFF.

V is TRBV5-1 and J is TRBJ2-7, with 8 bases that match TRBD2. Losses at the gene ends were 4 bases for V and 4 bases for J; bases not matched to a gene: 10. CDR3 size: 15 residues. Germline CDR1 SGHRS, CDR2 YFSETQ. The CDR3 is CASSPGLAGRYEQYF. CDR3 sequence (DNA): TGCGCCAGCAGCCCAGGACTAGCTGGACGGTACGAGCAGTACTTC.

The chain carries TRBV5-6 and TRBJ1-1; 9 bases are shared with TRBD1. Germline CDR1 SGHDT, CDR2 YYEEEE. This CDR3 is 17 amino acids long. Trimming took 0 bases from V and 4 from J; bases not matched to a gene: 10. In nucleotides, the CDR3 is TGTGCCAGCAGCTTGGCGGGTTTGGGGACAGGGACCACTGAAGCTTTCTTT. It encodes CASSLAGLGTGTTEAFF.

Here the CDR3 reads CASSLAGFGSNQPQHF. In DNA, the CDR3 is TGTGCCAGCAGTTTAGCAGGGTTTGGTAGCAATCAGCCCCAGCATTTT. J is TRBJ1-5 and V is TRBV28; possible D gene TRBD1, 5 bases. Germline lookup yields CDR1 MDHEN and CDR2 SYDVKM. V lost 2 bases and J lost 0, with 11 bases in between. This CDR3 is built from 16 residues.

The gene calls are TRBV7-3 and TRBJ2-2; 8 positions match TRBD1. Germline CDR1 reads SGHTA; CDR2 reads FQGTGA. With 5 bases clipped from V and 3 bases from J, the junction kept 2 bases outside the gene matches. The CDR3 has 14 residues. The CDR3 DNA reads as TGTGCCAGCAGCGCGACAGGGGACACCGGGGAGCTGTTTTTT. This codes for CASSATGDTGELFF.

The CDR3 region is CASNSGIGETQYF. DNA of the CDR3: TGTGCCAGTAATAGCGGGATTGGGGAGACCCAGTACTTC. V is TRBV19 and J is TRBJ2-5; 8 bases fit TRBD2. The length of the CDR3 is 13 residues. Germline lookup yields CDR1 LNHDA and CDR2 SQIVND (reference sequence). Trimming at V came to 7 bases and at J to 5 bases, leaving 6 bases not matched to a gene.

The chain combines TRBV6-4 with TRBJ2-1; a weak D match, TRBD2 (5 bases). V dropped 2 bases and J dropped 0 bases, with 11 bases sitting between them. There are 16 residues in the CDR3. Per the germline V gene, CDR1 is MRHNA and CDR2 is SNTAGT. CDR3: CASSDEGLGSYNEQFF. The CDR3 DNA is TGTGCCAGCAGTGACGAGGGTTTGGGCTCCTACAATGAGCAGTTCTTC.

The chain couples TRBV6-6 to TRBJ1-4; D might be TRBD1 (5 bases). CDR1 and CDR2 from the germline V gene are MNHNY and SVGAGI (reference sequence). This CDR3 contains 16 residues. Trimming stripped 6 bases from V and 8 bases from J, with 22 bases between. The CDR3 nucleotides are TGTGCCAGCAGGGCGGGACTCCCTTACCGAGGGGAAAAACTGTTTTTT. Translating gives CASRAGLPYRGEKLFF.

The chain uses TRBV11-2 and TRBJ2-7; 7 bases are shared with TRBD2. Germline-derived CDR1 and CDR2 are SGHAT and FQNNGV. Trimming took 1 base from V and 2 from J; bases not matched to a gene: 2. The CDR3 contains 14 residues. The CDR3 sequence is CASSLGAGTYEQYF. DNA of the CDR3: TGTGCCAGCAGCTTAGGAGCGGGGACCTACGAGCAGTACTTC.

The chain carries TRBV9 and TRBJ2-3; the match to TRBD2 covers 11 bases. CDR1 is SGDLS, CDR2 YYNGEE, per germline. The CDR3 runs 16 residues. Trimming removed 4 bases from V and 2 bases from J; junction bases left unmatched: 6. CDR3 amino acids: CASSRGTSGPTDTQYF. The CDR3 region has the DNA TGTGCCAGCAGCAGAGGGACTAGCGGACCCACAGATACGCAGTATTTT.

The rearrangement joins TRBV21-1 to TRBJ2-2; the table names TRBD1, a call not compared with the DNA. TRBV21-1 is a documented pseudogene. This CDR3 comprises 16 residues. CDR3 loop: CASSFRDRDLTGELFF. The CDR3 DNA reads as TGTGCCAGCAGTTTCCGGGACAGGGATTTGACCGGGGAGCTGTTTTTT.

The chain carries TRBV18 and TRBJ1-2; tentative D call: TRBD1 (5 bases). Trimming shortened V by 2 bases and J by 6 bases, and 16 bases separated the two germline ends. Germline CDR1 and CDR2: KGHSH and LQKENI. This CDR3 is 15 amino acids long. The CDR3 spells CASSPVGGAGDGYTF. The CDR3 bases are TGTGCCAGCTCACCAGTAGGAGGGGCCGGAGATGGCTACACCTTC.

The J gene is TRBJ2-3, the V gene TRBV28; weak D call: TRBD1 (5 bases). The germline gives CDR1 MDHEN, CDR2 SYDVKM. The CDR3 consists of 14 residues. Trimming took 5 bases from V and 4 from J, leaving 13 bases between them. The CDR3 reads CASSKGARADTQYF. The CDR3 coding sequence is TGTGCCAGCAGTAAAGGGGCTAGAGCAGATACGCAGTATTTT.

V is TRBV18 and J is TRBJ2-3, with TRBD2 matching 8 bases. Looked up from germline, CDR1 is KGHSH and CDR2 is LQKENI. The CDR3 has 14 amino acids. J lost 6 bases, V lost 6 bases, and 8 bases had no gene match. As DNA, the CDR3 is TGTGCCAGCTCTCCCGCGGGGGGCATGGATACGCAGTATTTT. This encodes CASSPAGGMDTQYF.

The rearrangement joins TRBV27 to TRBJ2-7; 9 bases match TRBD1. The CDR3 extends over 16 amino acids. V trimming: 5 bases; J trimming: 3 bases; junction bases outside the gene matches: 11. Germline assignment: CDR1 MNHEY and CDR2 SMNVEV (reference sequence). The CDR3 sequence: CASSGSTGGGNYEQYF. The DNA of the CDR3 is TGTGCCAGCAGTGGATCAACAGGGGGCGGAAACTACGAGCAGTACTTC.

The genes are TRBV19 and TRBJ1-1; 8 bases fit TRBD1. J gave up 2 bases and V 3 bases, and 5 bases lay outside the gene matches. The CDR3 totals 15 residues. Germline values: CDR1 LNHDA, CDR2 SQIVND (reference sequence). CDR3 DNA: TGTGCCAGTAGTATTCGGCCAGGGGGCAACACTGAAGCTTTCTTT. Its translation: CASSIRPGGNTEAFF.